Detailed here is one T cell receptor beta chain. Its antigen is undetermined. This sample is drawn from a study of blood T cells in healthy people across ages. Primers used in a second PCR of about 7 to 11 cycles were a sample-barcoded 5' primer and a J-beta primer mix. Each cDNA was tagged by a template-switch adaptor containing 12 random nucleotides. TCRdb used MiXCR to reprocess the 5' RACE reads, holding one entry per CDR3 protein. The profile shows 700,000 to 800,000 distinct CDR3 sequences, 40% to 45% of them singletons. Study results and caveats: Getting older went along with TCR beta diversity per million T cells dropping roughly linearly.

Healthy Caucasians from Russia aged roughly 6 to 95 served as donors. Per the germline V gene, CDR1 is MGHRA and CDR2 is YSYEKL. There are 15 residues in the CDR3. Trimming removed 1 base at V and 2 bases at J, with 11 bases between. Input material: blood. This TCR came from a woman aged 55-75 years in good health. The V and J genes are TRBV4-1 and TRBJ1-2; D gene uncertain. CDR3 DNA sequence: TGCGCCAGCAGCCAAGGGTCCGAGGGAAACTATGGCTACACCTTC. The encoded protein is CASSQGSEGNYGYTF.